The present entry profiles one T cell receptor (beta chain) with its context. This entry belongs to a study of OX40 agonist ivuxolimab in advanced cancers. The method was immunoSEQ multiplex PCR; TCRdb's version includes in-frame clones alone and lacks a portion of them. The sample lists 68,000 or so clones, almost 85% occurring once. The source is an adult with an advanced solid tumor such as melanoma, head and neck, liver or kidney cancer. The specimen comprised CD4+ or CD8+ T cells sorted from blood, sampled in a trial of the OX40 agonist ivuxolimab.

CDR3 amino acids: CASRSGARETQYF. The CDR3 nucleotides read TGTGCCAGCCGGAGTGGGGCGCGAGAGACCCAGTACTTC. The chain couples TRBV28 to TRBJ2-5; possible D gene TRBD1, 5 bases. CDR1 and CDR2 from the germline V gene are MDHEN and SYDVKM. The CDR3 sequence is 13 residues long. With 8 bases removed from V and 4 bases from J, the gap between germline ends came to 14 bases. Looking up the rest from reference TRBV28 and TRBJ2-5 gives the full variable domain: DVKVTQSSRYLVKRTGEKVFLECVQDMDHENMFWYRQDPGLGLRLIYFSYDVKMKEKGDIPEGYSVSREKKERFSLILESASTNQTSMYLCASRSGARETQYFGPGTRLLVL.